This TCR beta chain was recovered during a study of blood T cell repertoires in COVID-19. The method was immunoSEQ multiplex PCR; TCRdb's version includes in-frame clones alone and lacks a portion of them. Of about 180,000 clones listed, about 80% were seen once; the top ten hold roughly 7%. Looked up from germline, CDR1 is KGHSH and CDR2 is LQKENI. V lost 5 bases and J lost 4; bases outside the gene matches: 7. The CDR3 extends over 15 amino acids. The TCR was taken from a human donor in a cohort sampled during active COVID-19. The sample comprised peripheral blood. This rearrangement joins TRBV18 to TRBJ1-3, with 8 bases aligning to TRBD1. CDR3 amino acids: CASSSDRARGNTIYF. CDR3 bases: TGTGCCAGCTCATCGGACAGGGCGAGGGGAAACACCATATATTTT.